This is a list of T cell receptor beta chains from one sample in a study of T cells in Graves' hyperthyroidism and ophthalmopathy. TCRdb called the multiplex PCR reads again in MiXCR, with one record for every CDR3 protein. The data contain around 200,000 distinct CDR3 sequences, roughly 18% of them singletons. Material: blood. The receptors derive from a man aged 35 to 55 with Graves' hyperthyroidism. Each CDR3 is given with its conserved first and last residue. D genes are given only for firm matches. Clone size is given for some rows only: seen once, a few or many times, or a class if the clone is expanded.

j_call clone_size v_call d_call cdr3_aa cdr3_nt
TRBJ1-4 NA TRBV10-3 NA CAIRNPGTNEKLFF TGTGCCATCAGGAATCCTGGAACTAATGAAAAACTGTTTTTT
TRBJ2-7 many TRBV18 TRBD2 CASSPGGSGGDEQYF TGTGCCAGCTCACCGGGGGGCAGCGGGGGCGACGAGCAGTACTTC
TRBJ2-7 NA TRBV20-1 NA CSARMGAAGASYEQYF TGCAGTGCTAGAATGGGTGCGGCAGGGGCCTCCTACGAGCAGTACTTC
TRBJ1-6 many TRBV20-1 TRBD1 CSAGEWSGGTPLHF TGCAGTGCGGGAGAGTGGTCAGGGGGAACACCCCTCCACTTT
TRBJ1-1 many TRBV13 TRBD1 CASSHSGQGDTEAFF TGTGCCAGCAGCCACTCGGGACAGGGGGACACTGAAGCTTTCTTT
TRBJ2-2 many TRBV30 NA CAWRKYGGPNTGELFF TGTGCCTGGAGGAAGTATGGGGGGCCGAACACCGGGGAGCTGTTTTTT
TRBJ2-7 many TRBV12-3/TRBV12-4 NA CASSGGPLREQYF TGTGCCAGCAGTGGGGGACCGCTACGAGAGCAGTACTTC
TRBJ2-5 many TRBV20-1 TRBD2 CSARGLAFQETQYF TGCAGTGCTAGGGGACTAGCGTTCCAAGAGACCCAGTACTTC
TRBJ2-3 many TRBV11-3 NA CASSSGLTDTQYF TGTGCCAGCAGCTCCGGACTAACAGATACGCAGTATTTT
TRBJ1-1 many TRBV7-6 NA CASSLDFSLKREAFF TGTGCCAGCAGCTTAGACTTTTCCCTAAAGCGCGAAGCTTTCTTT
TRBJ2-2 many TRBV27 NA CASSFGWNTGELFF TGTGCCAGCAGTTTCGGCTGGAACACCGGGGAGCTGTTTTTT
TRBJ2-5 NA TRBV2 TRBD1 CASKRTGGAETQYF TGTGCCAGCAAGCGGACAGGGGGCGCAGAGACCCAGTACTTC
TRBJ1-5 many TRBV15 NA CATSRVGVSQPQHF TGTGCCACCAGCAGAGTGGGGGTGAGCCAGCCCCAGCATTTT
TRBJ2-3 many TRBV28 NA CASSSTLGRSHTDTQYF TGTGCCAGCAGTTCGACCCTCGGGCGTTCCCACACAGATACGCAGTATTTT
TRBJ2-2 many TRBV11-2 NA CASSPWSPNTGELFF TGTGCCAGCAGTCCTTGGTCGCCGAACACCGGGGAGCTGTTTTTT
TRBJ1-2 many TRBV7-9 NA CASSRRQDPNYGYTF TGTGCCAGCAGCCGGCGACAGGATCCTAACTATGGCTACACCTTC
TRBJ1-4 NA TRBV7-9 NA CASSSTDSTNEKLFF TGTGCCAGCAGCTCAACAGACTCAACTAATGAAAAACTGTTTTTT
TRBJ2-1 few TRBV9 TRBD2 CASSVGGRGVTRNNEQFF TGTGCCAGCAGCGTAGGGGGCCGGGGGGTGACTAGGAACAATGAGCAGTTCTTC
TRBJ2-3 many TRBV9 TRBD1 CASSAQGEALTDTQYF TGTGCCAGCAGCGCACAGGGGGAAGCTCTCACAGATACGCAGTATTTT
TRBJ2-7 NA TRBV7-2 NA CASSYLAGFPYEQYF TGTGCCAGCAGCTACCTGGCGGGGTTCCCCTACGAGCAGTACTTC
TRBJ1-4 many TRBV7-8 TRBD1 CASSFSGTDEKLFF TGTGCCAGCAGCTTCTCCGGGACAGACGAAAAACTGTTTTTT
TRBJ1-4 NA TRBV4-2 NA CASSQPQADLKKLFF TGTGCCAGCAGCCAACCTCAGGCTGACCTGAAAAAACTGTTTTTT